The rows below give T cell receptor beta chains drawn from one sample of a study of shared clonotypes between healthy human individuals. Using immunoSEQ multiplex PCR, the repertoire was profiled, and TCRdb retains in-frame clones only, with some absent. The sample yields about 92,000 clones, around half seen once. The sample consisted of PBMCs. The receptors shown here come from a woman aged 40 to 55 in good health. Some clones in this sample may be carry-over from other donors' samples. Each CDR3 is given with its conserved first and last residue. The D gene is left open where the match is weak. Size tells how often a clone was seen (once, few, many) or the class of an expanded clone, and some rows leave it out.

TRBJ2-1	NA	TRBV4-1	NA	CASSWGIRNEQFF	TGTGCCAGCAGCTGGGGTATTCGGAATGAGCAGTTCTTC
TRBJ2-5	NA	TRBV4-1	few	CASSQDTARDQETQYF	TGCGCCAGCAGCCAAGATACGGCGAGGGATCAAGAGACCCAGTACTTC
TRBJ2-7	NA	TRBV5-4	NA	CASSEMSGESYEQYF	TGTGCCAGCAGCGAGATGTCAGGGGAATCCTACGAGCAGTACTTC
TRBJ2-7	NA	TRBV28	once	CASSLFRGSNFELESYEQYF	TGTGCCAGCAGTTTATTTCGGGGGTCTAATTTCGAATTGGAGAGCTACGAGCAGTACTTC
TRBJ1-1	TRBD1	TRBV9	NA	CASSVEWTGGSEAFF	TGTGCCAGCAGCGTAGAATGGACAGGGGGCTCTGAAGCTTTCTTT
TRBJ2-1	NA	TRBV7-8	NA	CASSLGWGSYNEQFF	TGTGCCAGCAGCTTAGGGTGGGGCTCCTACAATGAGCAGTTCTTC
TRBJ1-3	NA	TRBV28	NA	CASSLGAFSGNTIYF	TGTGCCAGCAGTTTAGGGGCTTTCTCTGGAAACACCATATATTTT
TRBJ2-2	NA	TRBV5-1	many	CASSPNSGGTGELFF	TGCGCCAGCAGCCCGAACAGCGGTGGGACCGGGGAGCTGTTTTTT
TRBJ2-1	TRBD2	TRBV2	many	CASSESGSSYNEQFF	TGTGCCAGCAGTGAGAGCGGGAGCAGTTACAATGAGCAGTTCTTC
TRBJ2-2	NA	TRBV9	few	CASSVELNTGELFF	TGTGCCAGCAGCGTAGAACTAAACACCGGGGAGCTGTTTTTT
TRBJ2-1	TRBD2	TRBV10-3	many	CAIGGGNEQFF	TGTGCCATCGGCGGGGGCAATGAGCAGTTCTTC
TRBJ2-2	NA	TRBV7-7	NA	CASSLAMGRTGELFF	TGTGCTAGCAGCTTAGCGATGGGGAGGACCGGGGAGCTGTTTTTT
TRBJ1-3	NA	TRBV13	few	CASTPWGGSGNTIYF	TGTGCCAGCACCCCCTGGGGGGGCTCTGGAAACACCATATATTTT
TRBJ2-3	NA	TRBV7-8	NA	CASSQVSTDTQYF	TGTGCCAGCAGTCAAGTGAGCACAGATACGCAGTATTTT
TRBJ2-5	TRBD1	TRBV14	few	CASSQDWRQGETQYF	TGTGCCAGCAGCCAAGACTGGAGACAGGGAGAGACCCAGTACTTC
TRBJ1-3	NA	TRBV23-1	many	CASSRLLLFVLGDTIYF	TGCGCCAGCAGCCGTCTTTTGTTGTTCGTGTTAGGAGACACCATATATTTT
TRBJ1-3	NA	TRBV28	NA	CASSLGTTSGNTIYF	TGTGCCAGCAGTTTAGGCACTACCTCTGGAAACACCATATATTTT
TRBJ1-6	NA	TRBV7-9	many	CASSLGGQGVDSPLHF	TGTGCCAGCAGCTTAGGTGGGCAGGGTGTCGATTCACCCCTCCACTTT
TRBJ1-5	TRBD1	TRBV30	NA	CASGTGGLNQPQHF	TGTGCCAGCGGGACAGGGGGCCTCAATCAGCCCCAGCATTTT
TRBJ2-7	TRBD1	TRBV15	few	CATSRGQGSYEQYF	TGTGCCACCAGCAGAGGACAGGGTAGTTACGAGCAGTACTTC
TRBJ1-5	NA	TRBV6-1	NA	CASSEGAQRPQHF	TGTGCCAGCAGTGAAGGCGCTCAACGGCCCCAGCATTTT
TRBJ2-1	TRBD2	TRBV28	NA	CASSLWTSGSRNEQFF	TGTGCCAGCAGTCTCTGGACTAGCGGGAGTAGGAATGAGCAGTTCTTC
TRBJ1-3	NA	TRBV29-1	NA	CSVGGGAGNTIYF	TGCAGCGTTGGGGGAGGGGCTGGAAACACCATATATTTT
TRBJ1-5	NA	TRBV6-6	NA	CASKRNSNQPQHF	TGTGCCAGCAAAAGGAATAGCAATCAGCCCCAGCATTTT
TRBJ2-3	TRBD1	TRBV28	NA	CASSLIWRTGKLDTQYF	TGTGCCAGCAGTTTGATTTGGAGGACAGGGAAGCTAGATACGCAGTATTTT
TRBJ1-5	NA	TRBV28	many	CASSDPGQQPQHF	TGTGCCAGCAGCGACCCGGGACAACAGCCCCAGCATTTT
TRBJ1-4	NA	TRBV5-8	NA	CASSLRPGGEKLFF	TGTGCCAGCAGCTTGAGGCCCGGGGGAGAAAAACTGTTTTTT
TRBJ2-7	TRBD2	TRBV30	once	CAWSVLPGSGTSYEQYF	TGTGCCTGGAGTGTACTTCCGGGTAGCGGGACCTCCTACGAGCAGTACTTC
TRBJ1-1	NA	TRBV7-2	NA	CASSLTAAAFF	TGTGCCAGCAGCTTAACAGCAGCCGCTTTCTTT
TRBJ1-5	NA	TRBV6-5	few	CASRLDAQPQHF	TGTGCCAGCAGACTTGACGCTCAGCCCCAGCATTTT
TRBJ1-5	TRBD1	TRBV28	many	CASSFYRGGNQPQHF	TGTGCCAGCAGTTTTTACAGGGGCGGCAATCAGCCCCAGCATTTT
TRBJ1-3	TRBD1	TRBV7-2	many	CASSARQGALSGNTIYF	TGTGCCAGCAGCGCCCGACAGGGGGCTCTCTCTGGAAACACCATATATTTT
TRBJ2-1	TRBD2	TRBV19	few	CASRGSSLGDEQFF	TGTGCCAGTCGCGGGAGCTCCCTTGGAGATGAGCAGTTCTTC
TRBJ2-3	NA	TRBV18	NA	CASSPRSSATDTQYF	TGTGCCAGCTCACCAAGGTCATCGGCCACAGATACGCAGTATTTT
TRBJ1-2	NA	TRBV6-1	NA	CASSEMGNYGYTF	TGTGCCAGCAGTGAAATGGGTAACTATGGCTACACCTTC
TRBJ2-1	TRBD2	TRBV7-3	NA	CASSSDGLAGDRAGQFF	TGTGCCAGCAGCTCGGATGGACTAGCGGGAGACAGGGCTGGTCAGTTCTTC
TRBJ2-7	TRBD1	TRBV29-1	NA	CSVKDRATYEQYF	TGCAGCGTCAAAGACAGGGCCACCTACGAGCAGTACTTC
TRBJ2-1	NA	TRBV5-6	NA	CASSLIERPYNEQFF	TGTGCCAGCAGCTTGATCGAGCGGCCCTACAATGAGCAGTTCTTC
TRBJ2-7	NA	TRBV6-1	NA	CASLRDILTDEQYF	TGTGCCAGCCTCCGGGACATCCTTACTGACGAGCAGTACTTC
TRBJ2-1	NA	TRBV6-6	NA	CASSPQYNEQFF	TGTGCCAGCAGTCCCCAGTACAATGAGCAGTTCTTC
TRBJ2-1	NA	TRBV18	many	CASSPTNREDYNEQFF	TGTGCCAGCTCACCTACAAATCGCGAGGACTACAATGAGCAGTTCTTC
TRBJ2-1	TRBD2	TRBV4-1	NA	CASSLSRSSGNQRYNEQFF	TGCGCCAGCAGCCTCAGTAGATCTAGCGGGAACCAAAGATACAATGAGCAGTTCTTC
TRBJ2-7	NA	TRBV27	NA	CASSLRGSYEQYF	TGTGCCAGCAGTTTGCGGGGCTCCTACGAGCAGTACTTC
TRBJ2-7	TRBD2	TRBV11-2	NA	CASSLQPSGSYEQYF	TGTGCCAGCAGCTTACAGCCTAGCGGTTCCTACGAGCAGTACTTC
TRBJ1-2	TRBD1	TRBV25-1	NA	CASSRGDRGRAYGYTF	TGTGCCAGCAGTAGGGGGGACAGGGGACGGGCCTATGGCTACACCTTC
TRBJ1-6	NA	TRBV2	NA	CASRDNSPLHF	TGTGCCAGCAGGGACAATTCACCCCTCCACTTT
TRBJ1-5	NA	TRBV19	many	CATTDFYQPQHF	TGTGCCACCACAGATTTTTATCAGCCCCAGCATTTT
TRBJ1-1	NA	TRBV6-5	many	CASSYRQNTEAFF	TGTGCCAGCAGTTACAGACAGAACACTGAAGCTTTCTTT
TRBJ2-7	TRBD1	TRBV10-3	NA	CAISGTGDYEQYF	TGTGCCATCAGTGGGACAGGGGACTACGAGCAGTACTTC
TRBJ2-5	NA	TRBV30	NA	CAWSAGLMETQYF	TGTGCCTGGAGTGCTGGGCTTATGGAGACCCAGTACTTC
TRBJ2-2	NA	TRBV18	NA	CASFTTPGSTGELFF	TGTGCCAGCTTCACCACCCCAGGGAGCACCGGGGAGCTGTTTTTT
TRBJ1-2	TRBD1	TRBV19	NA	CASSISPGGDGYTF	TGTGCCAGTAGTATATCCCCAGGGGGGGATGGCTACACCTTC
TRBJ2-3	NA	TRBV10-3	many	CAISEVWGPPNTDTQYF	TGTGCCATCAGTGAGGTGTGGGGACCCCCCAACACGGATACGCAGTATTTT
TRBJ1-1	NA	TRBV5-1	NA	CASSLASMGTTEAFF	TGCGCCAGCAGCTTGGCCTCTATGGGGACCACTGAAGCTTTCTTT